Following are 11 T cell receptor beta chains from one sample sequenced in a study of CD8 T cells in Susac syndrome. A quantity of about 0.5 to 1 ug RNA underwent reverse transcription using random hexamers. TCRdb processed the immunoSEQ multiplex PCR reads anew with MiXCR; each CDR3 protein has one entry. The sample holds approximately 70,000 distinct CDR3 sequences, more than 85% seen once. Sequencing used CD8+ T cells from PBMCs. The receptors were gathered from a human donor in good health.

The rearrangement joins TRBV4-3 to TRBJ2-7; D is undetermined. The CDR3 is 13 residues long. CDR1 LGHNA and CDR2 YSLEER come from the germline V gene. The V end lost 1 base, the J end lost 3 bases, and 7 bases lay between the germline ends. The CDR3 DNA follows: TGCGCCAGCAGCCAAGGTCTGAGCTACGAGCAGTACGTC. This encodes CASSQGLSYEQYV.

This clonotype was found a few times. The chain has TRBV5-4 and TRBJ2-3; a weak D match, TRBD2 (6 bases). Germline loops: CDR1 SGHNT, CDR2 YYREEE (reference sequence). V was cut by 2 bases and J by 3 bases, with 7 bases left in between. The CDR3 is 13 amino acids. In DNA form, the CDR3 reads TGTGCCAGCAGCTTTCGGGGGACAGATACGCAGTATTTT. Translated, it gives CASSFRGTDTQYF.

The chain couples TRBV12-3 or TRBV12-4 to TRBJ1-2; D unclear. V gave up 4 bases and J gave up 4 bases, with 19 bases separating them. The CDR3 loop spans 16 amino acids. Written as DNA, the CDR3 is TGTGCCAGCAGTTATCTTTTGAGCCCAATTACCTATGGCTACACCTTC. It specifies CASSYLLSPITYGYTF.

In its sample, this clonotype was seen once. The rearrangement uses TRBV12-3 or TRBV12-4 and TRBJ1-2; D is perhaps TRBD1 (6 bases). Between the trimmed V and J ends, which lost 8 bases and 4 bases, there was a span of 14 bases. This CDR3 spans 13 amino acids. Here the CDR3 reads CASGQGIFYGYTF. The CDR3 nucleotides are TGTGCCAGCGGCCAGGGGATATTCTATGGCTACACCTTC.

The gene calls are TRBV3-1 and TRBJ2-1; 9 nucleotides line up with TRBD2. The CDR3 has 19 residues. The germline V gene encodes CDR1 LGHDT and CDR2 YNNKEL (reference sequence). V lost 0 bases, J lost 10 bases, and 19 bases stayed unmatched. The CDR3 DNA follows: TGTGCCAGCAGCCAAGAAGGGGACCTGGGCGGGGGGGCGACAGGAGAGCAGTTCTTC. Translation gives CASSQEGDLGGGATGEQFF.

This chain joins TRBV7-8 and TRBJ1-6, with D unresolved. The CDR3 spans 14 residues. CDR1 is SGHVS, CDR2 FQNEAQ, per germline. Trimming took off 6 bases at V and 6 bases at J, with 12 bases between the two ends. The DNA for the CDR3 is TGTGCCAGCAGGCCCGTCTTGACTAATTCACCCCTCCACTTT. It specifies CASRPVLTNSPLHF. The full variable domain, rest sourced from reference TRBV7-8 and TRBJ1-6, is GAGVSQSPRYKVAKRGQDVALRCDPISGHVSLFWYQQALGQGPEFLTYFQNEAQLDKSGLPSDRFFAERPEGSVSTLKIQRTQQEDSAVYLCASRPVLTNSPLHFGNGTRLTVT.

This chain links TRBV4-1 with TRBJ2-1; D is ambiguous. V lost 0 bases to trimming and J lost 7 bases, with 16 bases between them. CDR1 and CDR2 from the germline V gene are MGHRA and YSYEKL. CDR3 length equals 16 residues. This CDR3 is CASSQDIDLRWNEQFF. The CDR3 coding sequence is TGCGCCAGCAGCCAAGATATCGACCTAAGGTGGAATGAGCAGTTCTTC.

Written as DNA, the CDR3 is TGTGCCAGTAGTCACTCGGGGGGCGGAGAGCTGTTTTTT. Residues: CASSHSGGGELFF. This rearrangement joins TRBV19 to TRBJ2-2, with D possibly matching TRBD2 (7 bases). Germline-derived CDR1 and CDR2 are LNHDA and SQIVND (reference sequence). The CDR3 length is 13 residues. Trimming removed 5 bases at V and 11 bases at J, with 15 bases between.

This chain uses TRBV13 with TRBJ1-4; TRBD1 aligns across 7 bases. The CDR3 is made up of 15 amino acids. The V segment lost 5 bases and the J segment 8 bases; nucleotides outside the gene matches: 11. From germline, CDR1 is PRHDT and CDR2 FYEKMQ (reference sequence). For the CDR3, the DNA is TGTGCCAGCAGCCTCCACCGGCAGGGGGGAGAAAAACTGTTTTTT. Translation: CASSLHRQGGEKLFF.

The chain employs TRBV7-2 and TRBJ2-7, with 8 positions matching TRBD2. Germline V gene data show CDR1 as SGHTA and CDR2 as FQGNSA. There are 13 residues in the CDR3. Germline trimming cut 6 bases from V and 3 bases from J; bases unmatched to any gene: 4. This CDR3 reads CASRPGLGYEQYV. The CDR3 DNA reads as TGTGCCAGCAGACCGGGACTAGGCTACGAGCAGTACGTC.

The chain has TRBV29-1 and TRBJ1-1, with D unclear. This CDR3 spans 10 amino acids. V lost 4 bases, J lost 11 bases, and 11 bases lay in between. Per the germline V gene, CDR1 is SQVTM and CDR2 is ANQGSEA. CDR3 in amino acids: CSVVESGAFF. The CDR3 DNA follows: TGCAGCGTTGTGGAGTCTGGGGCTTTCTTT.